The 9 T cell receptor beta chains below come from one sample, sequenced in a study of T cell responses to AZD1222 COVID-19 vaccine. Measured with immunoSEQ multiplex PCR; TCRdb has only the in-frame clones, and not every one. Among roughly 150,000 clones listed, about nine tenths were seen once. Here the sequenced sample was peripheral blood, taken on day 0 of AZD1222 vaccination. The source of these receptors is an adult in good health.

The rearrangement links TRBV27 to TRBJ1-2; a possible D gene is TRBD1 (5 bases). This CDR3 has 16 amino acids. V shed 6 bases and J shed 4 bases, with 21 bases lying between them. Germline V gene sequence: CDR1 MNHEY, CDR2 SMNVEV (reference sequence). The CDR3 region is CASSLRGPPAPYGYTF. The CDR3 DNA reads TGTGCCAGCAGCCTTAGGGGTCCCCCGGCGCCCTATGGCTACACCTTC.

J is TRBJ2-7 and V is TRBV11-2; unclear D gene. Germline V CDR1 and CDR2: SGHAT, FQNNGV. The V end lost 3 bases, the J end lost 2 bases, and 8 bases lay between the germline ends. CDR3 length: 13 residues. CDR3 region: CASSFPGTYEQYF. The CDR3 DNA reads as TGTGCCAGCAGCTTCCCCGGCACCTACGAGCAGTACTTC.

V usage is TRBV7-2 and J usage is TRBJ2-1, with a weak D call TRBD2 (5 bases). The V end lost 5 bases, the J end lost 0 bases, and 8 bases lay between the germline ends. The germline gives CDR1 SGHTA, CDR2 FQGNSA. CDR3 size: 14 residues. Written as DNA, the CDR3 is TGTGCCAGCAGCCGTAGCGTCTCCTACAATGAGCAGTTCTTC. Amino acid sequence: CASSRSVSYNEQFF. The complete variable domain, with remaining parts taken from reference TRBV7-2 and TRBJ2-1, reads GAGVSQSPSNKVTEKGKDVELRCDPISGHTALYWYRQSLGQGLEFLIYFQGNSAPDKSGLPSDRFSAERTGGSVSTLTIQRTQQEDSAVYLCASSRSVSYNEQFFGPGTRLTVL.

The table lists this clone with a count of one. The rearrangement joins TRBV7-9 to TRBJ2-5, with D tentatively TRBD1 (6 bases). The CDR3 covers 18 residues. In germline, CDR1 is SEHNR, CDR2 FQNEAQ (reference sequence). V was trimmed by 2 bases and J by 4 bases, leaving 23 bases between them. The chain's CDR3 is CASSLSFGWAQGPETQYF. The CDR3 nucleotides are TGTGCCAGCAGCTTATCGTTTGGGTGGGCTCAGGGGCCAGAGACCCAGTACTTC. Supplemented by reference TRBV7-9 and TRBJ2-5, the full variable domain reads DTGVSQNPRHKITKRGQNVTFRCDPISEHNRLYWYRQTLGQGPEFLTYFQNEAQLEKSRLLSDRFSAERPKGSFSTLEIQRTEQGDSAMYLCASSLSFGWAQGPETQYFGPGTRLLVL.

The rearrangement joins TRBV10-3 to TRBJ2-1; 8 bases are shared with TRBD2. This CDR3 has 16 residues. Germline CDR1 ENHRY, CDR2 SYGVKD. Trimming removed 4 bases from V and 6 bases from J; junction bases left unmatched: 11. The CDR3 region is CAISGTGGADSNEQFF. The CDR3 coding sequence is TGTGCCATCAGTGGGACGGGGGGGGCCGACTCCAATGAGCAGTTCTTC.

The rearrangement links TRBV5-4 to TRBJ1-6; D is undetermined. V was pared by 3 bases and J by 6 bases, with 10 bases between. Germline CDR1 and CDR2: SGHNT and YYREEE (reference sequence). The CDR3 length is 14 residues. The CDR3: CASSWRASNSPLHF. The CDR3 DNA sequence: TGTGCCAGCAGCTGGCGGGCGTCTAATTCACCCCTCCACTTT.

Points on this clone: Other DNA sequences from this sample encode an identical CDR3 as well. The V and J genes are TRBV2 and TRBJ2-5, with D perhaps TRBD1 (5 bases). The CDR3 extends over 11 amino acids. The V end was cut by 8 bases, the J end by 3 bases, with 7 bases between. Germline CDR1 and CDR2: SNHLY and FYNNEI. CDR3 nucleotide sequence: TGTGCCAGCGGCAGGGAAGAGACCCAGTACTTC. This encodes CASGREETQYF.

The chain links TRBV5-8 to TRBJ1-2, with no clear D. Between the trimmed V and J ends, which lost 2 bases and 7 bases, there was a span of 15 bases. The V gene's germline CDR1 is SGHTS and CDR2 YDEGEE. CDR3 length: 14 residues. The CDR3 spells CASSFRSGVLGYTF. In DNA form, the CDR3 reads TGTGCCAGCAGCTTTAGGTCGGGCGTTCTTGGCTACACCTTC.

The rearrangement links TRBV18 to TRBJ2-7, with D perhaps matching TRBD1 (5 bases). The CDR3 is 15 residues long. With 5 bases removed from V and 2 bases from J, the gap between germline ends came to 16 bases. Germline V lookup: CDR1 KGHSH, CDR2 LQKENI. This CDR3 is CASSSDRRVAYEQYF. Written as DNA, the CDR3 is TGTGCCAGCTCAAGCGACAGACGTGTGGCCTACGAGCAGTACTTC.